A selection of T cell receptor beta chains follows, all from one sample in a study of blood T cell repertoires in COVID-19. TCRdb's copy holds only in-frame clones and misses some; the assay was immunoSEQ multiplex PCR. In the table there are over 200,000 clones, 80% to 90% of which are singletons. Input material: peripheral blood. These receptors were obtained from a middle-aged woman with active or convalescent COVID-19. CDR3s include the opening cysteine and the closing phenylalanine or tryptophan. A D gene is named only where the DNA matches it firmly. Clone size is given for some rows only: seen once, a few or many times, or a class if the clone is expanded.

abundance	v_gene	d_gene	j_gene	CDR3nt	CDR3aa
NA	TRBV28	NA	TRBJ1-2	TGTGCCAGCAGTTACAGGGCTCTCTATGGCTACACCTTC	CASSYRALYGYTF
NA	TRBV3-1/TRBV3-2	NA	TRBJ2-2	TGTGCCAGCAGCCAAGCCAAGATGGGGGGTGCCGGGGAGCTGTTTTTT	CASSQAKMGGAGELFF
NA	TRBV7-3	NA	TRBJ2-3	TGTGCCAGCAGCTCGGGACTGTACACAGATACGCAGTATTTT	CASSSGLYTDTQYF
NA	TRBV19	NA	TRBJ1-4	TGTGCCAGTAGTATTGGGGCAGGGGACGGTGAAAAACTGTTTTTT	CASSIGAGDGEKLFF
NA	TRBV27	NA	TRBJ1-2	TGTGCCAGCAGTTTTGGTCGGGACTATGGCTACACCTTC	CASSFGRDYGYTF
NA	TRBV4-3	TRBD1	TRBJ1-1	TGCGCCAGCAGCCGAGAGACAGGGGGGCACACTGAAGCTTTCTTT	CASSRETGGHTEAFF
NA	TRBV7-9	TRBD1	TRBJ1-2	TGTGCCAGCAGTCAGGGGGCGCCTGGCTATGGCTACACCTTC	CASSQGAPGYGYTF
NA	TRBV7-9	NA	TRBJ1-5	TGTGCCAGCAGCTTACAGGGGTATCAGCCCCAGCATTTT	CASSLQGYQPQHF
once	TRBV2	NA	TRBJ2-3	TGTGCCAGCAGTGAAGCTGGCGGCCCTAGCACAGATACGCAGTATTTT	CASSEAGGPSTDTQYF
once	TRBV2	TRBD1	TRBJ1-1	TGTGCCAGCAATATACAGGGGGATAACACTGAAGCTTTCTTT	CASNIQGDNTEAFF
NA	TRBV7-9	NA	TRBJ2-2	TGTGCCAGCAGCTTTCAGAGGGTCGGCACCGGGGAGCTGTTTTTT	CASSFQRVGTGELFF
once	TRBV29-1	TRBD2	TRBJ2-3	TGCAGCGTTGCACTAGCGGGAGGGCGTAGAGATACGCAGTATTTT	CSVALAGGRRDTQYF
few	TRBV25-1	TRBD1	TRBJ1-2	TGTGCCAGCAGTGACACGACAGGGGACCACTATGGCTACACCTTC	CASSDTTGDHYGYTF
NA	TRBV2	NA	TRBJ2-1	TGTGCCAGCAGGGGTGACGGGGACTACAATGAGCAGTTCTTC	CASRGDGDYNEQFF
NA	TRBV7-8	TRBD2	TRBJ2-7	TGTGCCAGCAGCTTAGTCCTAGCGGGAGACGAGCAGTACTTC	CASSLVLAGDEQYF
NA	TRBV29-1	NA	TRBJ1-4	TGCAGCGCCTCGGGACAAGGTGAAAAACTGTTTTTT	CSASGQGEKLFF
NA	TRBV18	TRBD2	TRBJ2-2	TGTGCCAGCTCACCCATAGCGGGGGTCTCGAACACCGGGGAGCTGTTTTTT	CASSPIAGVSNTGELFF
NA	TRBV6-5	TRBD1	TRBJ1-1	TGTGCCAGCACAGACAGGGCGAACACTGAAGCTTTCTTT	CASTDRANTEAFF
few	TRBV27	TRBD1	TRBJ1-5	TGTGCCAGCAGCCCCGGGACAGGGTATAGCAATCAGCCCCAGCATTTT	CASSPGTGYSNQPQHF
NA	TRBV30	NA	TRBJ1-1	TGTGCCTGGAGTGCCACCCCTGAGGCTTTCTTT	CAWSATPEAFF
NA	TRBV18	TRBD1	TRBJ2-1	TGTGCCAGCTCAGCCAGGGGGCTGGATGAGCAGTTCTTC	CASSARGLDEQFF
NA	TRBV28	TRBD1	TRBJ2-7	TGTGCCAGCAGTTTACCCGGACAGGGATACAACTCCTACGAGCAGTACTTC	CASSLPGQGYNSYEQYF
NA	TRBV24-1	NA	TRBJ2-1	TGTGCCACCAGTAGTGTGGCCCTTGGAGGGCAGTTCTTC	CATSSVALGGQFF
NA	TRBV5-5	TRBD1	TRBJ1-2	TGTGCCAGCAGCTGGGGACAGGGGTTGGGCGGCTACACCTTC	CASSWGQGLGGYTF
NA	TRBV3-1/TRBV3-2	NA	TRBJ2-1	TGTGCCAGCAGCCAGGATAGGTTGGAGGGGCAGTTCTTC	CASSQDRLEGQFF
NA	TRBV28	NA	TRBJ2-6	TGTGCCAGCAGTCGCCATCGAAGAGGGCCCAGAACTGGGGCCAACGTCCTGACTTTC	CASSRHRRGPRTGANVLTF
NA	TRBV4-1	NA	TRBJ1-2	TGCGCCAGCAGCCCCTATTCAACAGCAGGGTATGGCTACACCTTC	CASSPYSTAGYGYTF
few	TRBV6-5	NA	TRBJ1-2	TGTGCCAGCAGTTACTCGAACTCAGGGGCAGGCTACACCTTC	CASSYSNSGAGYTF
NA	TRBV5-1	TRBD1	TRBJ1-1	TGCGCCAGCAGCTGGGACAGGGGGAGGAACACTGAAGCTTTCTTT	CASSWDRGRNTEAFF
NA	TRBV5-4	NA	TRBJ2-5	TGTGCCAGCAGCACGGGGACACAACAAGAGACCCAGTACTTC	CASSTGTQQETQYF
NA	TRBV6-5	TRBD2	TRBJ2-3	TGTGCCAGCAGGAGACTAGCGGGAGCCACAGATACGCAGTATTTT	CASRRLAGATDTQYF
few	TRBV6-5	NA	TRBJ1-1	TGTGCCAGCATTACCCGGCGGGGAGGGGGCACTGAAGCTTTCTTT	CASITRRGGGTEAFF
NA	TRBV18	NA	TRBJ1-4	TGTGCCAGCTCACCCCCCCTCGGGGGAAGGGAAAAACTGTTTTTT	CASSPPLGGREKLFF
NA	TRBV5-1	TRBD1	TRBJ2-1	TGCGCCAGCAGCTTGGCGGGACAGGGGAGATACAATGAGCAGTTCTTC	CASSLAGQGRYNEQFF
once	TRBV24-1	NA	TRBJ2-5	TGTGCCACCAGTCTTGGCGGCCAAGAGACCCAGTACTTC	CATSLGGQETQYF